One and the same sample provided the 17 T cell receptor beta chains below, sequenced in a study of OX40 agonist ivuxolimab in advanced cancers. The data were produced by immunoSEQ multiplex PCR, yet TCRdb's version contains in-frame clones alone and is incomplete. The table has about 94,000 clones, about 90% seen once; the top ten hold 0.81%. Here the sequenced sample was CD4+ or CD8+ T cells sorted from blood, taken in a trial of the OX40 agonist ivuxolimab. The receptor set was obtained from an adult with an advanced solid tumor such as melanoma, head and neck, liver or kidney cancer.

J is TRBJ2-3 and V is TRBV19, with D perhaps TRBD2 (6 bases). Germline CDR1 LNHDA, CDR2 SQIVND (reference sequence). V gave up 8 bases and J gave up 1 base, with 16 bases separating them. CDR3 length: 15 residues. The CDR3 DNA sequence: TGTGCCAGTCAAATGGGGGGAGAAGGCACAGATACGCAGTATTTT. It translates to CASQMGGEGTDTQYF.

As to this clone: The CDR3 carries no conserved terminal phenylalanine or tryptophan, so it likely arises from a read error. The DNA is omitted, as the CDR3 cannot be located on it reliably, and the CDR3 follows TCRdb's listing. The rearrangement uses TRBV5-3 and TRBJ2-6; the D segment call TRBD1 is taken from the table without a DNA check. TRBV5-3 is placed among ORFs of uncertain function. Both ends counted, the CDR3 spans 8 residues. The CDR3 loop is CARREQGS.

The rearrangement joins TRBV27 to TRBJ2-7, with 9 bases lining up with TRBD2. V trimming: 5 bases; J trimming: 9 bases; junction bases outside the gene matches: 17. The CDR3 totals 16 residues. CDR1 and CDR2 (germline): MNHEY, SMNVEV (reference sequence). In DNA form, the CDR3 reads TGTGCCAGCAGTCCAAGACTAGCGGAGACTACGGTGGGGCAGTACTTC. Translation gives CASSPRLAETTVGQYF.

V and J are TRBV7-8 and TRBJ1-5, with D possibly TRBD1 on 5 matching bases. The V gene's germline CDR1 is SGHVS and CDR2 FQNEAQ. The length of the CDR3 is 13 residues. V gave up 5 bases and J gave up 5 bases, with 10 bases separating them. For the CDR3, the DNA is TGTGCCAGCAGCCCTGGGGGGGATCAGCCCCAGCATTTT. Amino acids: CASSPGGDQPQHF. The full variable domain, completed using reference TRBV7-8 and TRBJ1-5, is GAGVSQSPRYKVAKRGQDVALRCDPISGHVSLFWYQQALGQGPEFLTYFQNEAQLDKSGLPSDRFFAERPEGSVSTLKIQRTQQEDSAVYLCASSPGGDQPQHFGDGTRLSIL.

The chain is built from TRBV4-2 and TRBJ2-7, with TRBD1 matching over 12 bases. The CDR3 is 13 amino acids. Per the germline V gene, CDR1 is LGHNA and CDR2 is YNFKEQ. V trimming: 6 bases; J trimming: 4 bases; junction bases outside the gene matches: 1. The CDR3 spells CASRGQGAYEQYF. The DNA of the CDR3 is TGTGCCAGCAGGGGACAGGGGGCATACGAGCAGTACTTC.

V usage is TRBV7-2 and J usage is TRBJ2-7; weak D call: TRBD1 (6 bases). Looked up from germline, CDR1 is SGHTA and CDR2 is FQGNSA. The CDR3 has 14 residues. The V gene lost 4 bases and the J gene lost 12 bases, with 22 bases spanning the gap. The DNA of the CDR3 is TGTGCCAGCAGCTCTGGGACAACCGACACACCATGGTACTTC. Amino acids: CASSSGTTDTPWYF. The full variable domain, in which reference TRBV7-2 and TRBJ2-7 provide the parts outside the CDR3, is GAGVSQSPSNKVTEKGKDVELRCDPISGHTALYWYRQSLGQGLEFLIYFQGNSAPDKSGLPSDRFSAERTGGSVSTLTIQRTQQEDSAVYLCASSSGTTDTPWYFGPGTRLTVT.

In its sample, this clone was seen a few times. The chain couples TRBV7-3 to TRBJ2-5; the D is unclear. Germline CDR1 reads SGHTA; CDR2 reads FQGTGA. Trimming stripped 5 bases from V and 5 bases from J, with 18 bases between. This CDR3 spans 15 amino acids. Written as DNA, the CDR3 is TGTGCCAGCAGCCCCCTTCCTGGCCCTAGGGAGACCCAGTACTTC. Amino acids: CASSPLPGPRETQYF.

The rearrangement uses TRBV21-1 and TRBJ2-2. TRBV21-1 is given as a pseudogene. The CDR3 spans 16 residues. The CDR3 coding sequence is TGTGCCAGCAGCAACAGGGGGACTAACAACACCGGGGAGCTGTTTTTT. This encodes CASSNRGTNNTGELFF.

CDR3 sequence (DNA): TGCGCCAGCAGCTTGGACGGACTAGTCTACGAGCAGTACTTC. The encoded protein is CASSLDGLVYEQYF. The chain is built from TRBV5-1 and TRBJ2-7; TRBD2 aligns across 7 bases. Germline V gives CDR1 SGHRS, CDR2 YFSETQ. J gave up 3 bases and V 0 bases, and 3 bases lay outside the gene matches. The CDR3 has 14 residues.

This clone was counted a single time. The rearrangement links TRBV2 to TRBJ2-7; the D gene is possibly TRBD1 (6 bases). CDR1 and CDR2 from the germline V gene are SNHLY and FYNNEI. The V and J ends lost 5 bases and 6 bases respectively, with 17 bases between them. The CDR3 length is 14 residues. Written as DNA, the CDR3 is TGTGCCAGCAGTATACAGGGTTCCCTCGGCGAGCAGTACTTC. It is translated as CASSIQGSLGEQYF.

The chain joins TRBV9 to TRBJ2-2; D not resolved. This CDR3 comprises 14 residues. V dropped 2 bases and J dropped 4 bases, with 9 bases sitting between them. Germline V gives CDR1 SGDLS, CDR2 YYNGEE. In nucleotides, the CDR3 is TGTGCCAGCAGCGTGTTGGAGCGCACCGGGGAGCTGTTTTTT. Amino acid sequence: CASSVLERTGELFF.

V and J are TRBV11-2 and TRBJ1-1; tentative D call: TRBD1 (5 bases). CDR3 size: 18 residues. The V gene lost 1 base and the J gene lost 4 bases, with 22 bases spanning the gap. Germline-derived CDR1 and CDR2 are SGHAT and FQNNGV. The CDR3 DNA reads as TGTGCCAGCAGCTTAGGTTGGGGGGTTGTGGTTCAGGTCACTGAAGCTTTCTTT. Translated, it gives CASSLGWGVVVQVTEAFF.

The rearrangement links TRBV7-9 to TRBJ2-1, with 12 bases fitting TRBD1. The CDR3 covers 19 residues. After removal of 3 bases from V and 0 bases from J, the junction contained 9 bases not matched to a gene. The germline CDR1 and CDR2 sequences are SEHNR and FQNEAQ (reference sequence). The CDR3 loop reads CASSLGTGGYFSSYNEQFF. DNA for the CDR3: TGTGCCAGCAGCTTGGGGACAGGGGGCTACTTTAGCTCCTACAATGAGCAGTTCTTC.

The chain is built from TRBV7-9 and TRBJ1-1; D might be TRBD1 (5 bases). CDR3 length equals 14 residues. CDR1 is SEHNR, CDR2 FQNEAQ, per germline (reference sequence). Trimming removed 1 base from V and 1 base from J, with 7 bases in between. This chain's CDR3 is CASSLVTGNTEAFF. The CDR3 nucleotides are TGTGCCAGCAGCTTAGTTACAGGGAACACTGAAGCTTTCTTT.

The chain is built from TRBV5-4 and TRBJ1-2; the D gene is possibly TRBD1 (5 bases). Germline assignment: CDR1 SGHNT and CDR2 YYREEE (reference sequence). The CDR3 is 13 residues long. The ends were cut back, 0 bases at V and 2 bases at J, with 5 bases in the middle. CDR3 bases: TGTGCCAGCAGCTTGGCAGGGAACTATGGCTACACCTTC. Amino acids: CASSLAGNYGYTF.

V is TRBV6-6 and J is TRBJ2-3, with a tentative D call TRBD2 (6 bases). The germline CDR1 and CDR2 sequences are MNHNY and SVGAGI (reference sequence). The length of the CDR3 is 14 residues. Trimming shortened V by 9 bases and J by 2 bases, and 15 bases separated the two germline ends. The CDR3 spells CASCPGTFTDTQYF. CDR3 DNA: TGTGCCAGTTGCCCGGGGACTTTCACAGATACGCAGTATTTT.

The chain couples TRBV30 to TRBJ1-3; no definite D call. The germline CDR1 and CDR2 sequences are GTSNPN and SVGIG (reference sequence). The V end lost 0 bases, the J end lost 3 bases, and 6 bases lay between the germline ends. The CDR3 sequence is 13 residues long. CDR3 coding DNA: TGTGCCTGGAGTGTGCAGAGTGGAAACACCATATATTTT. It yields the protein CAWSVQSGNTIYF. The whole variable domain, remainder taken from reference TRBV30 and TRBJ1-3, is SQTIHQWPATLVQPVGSPLSLECTVEGTSNPNLYWYRQAAGRGLQLLFYSVGIGQISSEVPQNLSASRPQDRQFILSSKKLLLSDSGFYLCAWSVQSGNTIYFGEGSWLTVV.